Listed below are T cell receptor beta chains from one sample, sequenced in a study of T-cell memory formation after mild COVID-19. TCRdb re-called the 5' RACE reads through MiXCR, storing one row per CDR3 protein. This table holds approximately 350,000 distinct CDR3 sequences, over 25% found once. The sequenced sample was PBMCs or a T cell subset sorted from them (not recorded which). The receptor source for this set is an adult woman who had mild COVID-19 (a few samples of this study predate the infection). Cell type and time point are not known. Each CDR3 is given with its conserved first and last residue. D genes are given only for firm matches. A row's size may be missing; if present it is once, few, many or a size class.

D gene | J gene | clone size | V gene | CDR3 protein | CDR3 DNA
- | TRBJ2-7 | once | TRBV29-1 | CSVEDGKNPYEQYF | TGCAGCGTTGAAGACGGGAAGAACCCCTACGAGCAGTACTTC
- | TRBJ1-2 | few | TRBV14 | CASSRTRSTEGYTF | TGTGCCAGCAGCCGGACGCGCTCCACAGAGGGCTACACCTTC
TRBD2 | TRBJ2-1 | - | TRBV3-1 | CASSRTGTSYNEQFF | TGTGCCAGCAGCCGGACCGGGACTAGCTACAATGAGCAGTTCTTC
TRBD2 | TRBJ2-3 | - | TRBV29-1 | CSVPRLAADTDTQYF | TGCAGCGTCCCCAGACTAGCGGCCGACACAGATACGCAGTATTTT
- | TRBJ2-7 | few | TRBV10-2 | CASSESLSLWRYEQYF | TGCGCCAGCAGTGAGTCATTATCGTTGTGGCGCTACGAGCAGTACTTC
- | TRBJ1-1 | - | TRBV7-9 | CASSLEGVKGTEAFF | TGTGCCAGCAGCTTGGAAGGGGTGAAGGGCACTGAAGCTTTCTTT
- | TRBJ1-1 | - | TRBV20-1 | CSARGDGRLNTEAFF | TGCAGTGCTAGGGGTGATGGGAGGTTGAACACTGAAGCTTTCTTT
TRBD2 | TRBJ2-5 | many | TRBV7-2 | CASSFTSGEAQETQYF | TGTGCCAGCAGCTTTACTAGCGGGGAGGCACAAGAGACCCAGTACTTC
TRBD2 | TRBJ2-3 | few | TRBV20-1 | CSATNPGGPADTQYF | TGCAGTGCAACAAATCCGGGGGGGCCAGCAGATACGCAGTATTTT
TRBD1 | TRBJ1-4 | - | TRBV7-8 | CASSTQGARGTNEKLFF | TGTGCCAGCAGCACGCAGGGGGCGAGAGGAACTAATGAAAAACTGTTTTTT
- | TRBJ2-2 | - | TRBV7-7 | CASGPGTANTGELFF | TGTGCCAGCGGACCAGGGACGGCGAACACCGGGGAGCTGTTTTTT
- | TRBJ2-1 | many | TRBV7-6 | CASSPRRISDEQFF | TGTGCCAGCAGCCCCCGACGAATCAGCGATGAGCAGTTCTTC
- | TRBJ2-5 | few | TRBV5-1 | CASSLVWGSGETQYF | TGCGCCAGCAGCTTGGTTTGGGGGTCCGGAGAGACCCAGTACTTC
TRBD1 | TRBJ2-7 | few | TRBV15 | CATRGDSSYEQYF | TGTGCCACCAGAGGGGACAGCTCCTACGAGCAGTACTTC
- | TRBJ1-1 | - | TRBV4-2 | CASSPGTEYEAFF | TGTGCCAGCAGCCCCGGGACCGAGTATGAAGCTTTCTTT
- | TRBJ1-5 | - | TRBV7-8 | CASSLGAGDQPQHF | TGTGCCAGCAGCTTAGGGGCAGGGGATCAGCCCCAGCATTTT
- | TRBJ2-7 | - | TRBV12-3/TRBV12-4 | CASSFYSGGDEQYF | TGTGCCAGCAGTTTCTATTCGGGTGGCGACGAGCAGTACTTC
TRBD2 | TRBJ2-7 | - | TRBV15 | CATSREGLAGGLYEQYF | TGTGCCACCAGCAGAGAGGGACTAGCGGGAGGGCTCTACGAGCAGTACTTC
TRBD1 | TRBJ2-7 | few | TRBV20-1 | CSARDRDRSYEQYF | TGCAGTGCTAGAGATCGGGACAGGTCCTACGAGCAGTACTTC
TRBD2 | TRBJ2-4 | - | TRBV6-2/TRBV6-3 | CASSSAAGSPKNIQYF | TGTGCCAGCAGTTCCGCAGCGGGATCGCCCAAAAACATTCAGTACTTC
TRBD1 | TRBJ1-3 | - | TRBV29-1 | CSAWTGSGNTIYF | TGCAGCGCTTGGACAGGGTCTGGAAACACCATATATTTT
TRBD1 | TRBJ2-7 | few | TRBV29-1 | CSVGTETYEQYF | TGCAGCGTAGGGACAGAGACCTACGAGCAGTACTTC
- | TRBJ2-1 | few | TRBV10-3 | CATGVRDREYEQFF | TGTGCCACCGGTGTAAGGGACCGTGAGTATGAGCAGTTCTTC